This T cell receptor beta chain originates from a study of cytotoxic CD8 clonotypes in ibrutinib-treated CLL. Looking at the study overall: The study included 11 relapsed/refractory and over 14 treatment-naive patients; under 18 had IGHV unmutated disease. Responses comprised 24 partial and 2 complete; at median roughly 66 months, 14 remained remitted and around twelve progressed. Study results and caveats: The study found public clonotypes uncommon, contracting or stable on treatment.

V was pared by 2 bases and J by 3 bases, with 5 bases of the junction left unmatched. Germline-derived CDR1 and CDR2 are MDHEN and SYDVKM. This CDR3 spans 16 amino acids. TCR beta libraries used 2 to 2.5 micrograms of genomic DNA from cryopreserved PBMCs. Sequencing used immunoSEQ multiplex PCR; TCRdb keeps in-frame clones, though not all of them. The repertoire holds around 330,000 clones, about 64% seen once, with roughly 6.8% in the top ten. On this clone itself: As yet, its antigen is unknown.

V and J are TRBV28 and TRBJ2-7; TRBD2 agrees at 12 bases. Sample: PBMCs, taken after 36 months of ibrutinib treatment. The receptor's source is a human donor with chronic lymphocytic leukemia. The CDR3 loop reads CASSLMASGRVYEQYF. CDR3 nucleotides: TGTGCCAGCAGTTTAATGGCTAGCGGGAGGGTCTACGAGCAGTACTTC. Using reference TRBV28 and TRBJ2-7 for the parts outside the CDR3, the full variable domain is DVKVTQSSRYLVKRTGEKVFLECVQDMDHENMFWYRQDPGLGLRLIYFSYDVKMKEKGDIPEGYSVSREKKERFSLILESASTNQTSMYLCASSLMASGRVYEQYFGPGTRLTVT.